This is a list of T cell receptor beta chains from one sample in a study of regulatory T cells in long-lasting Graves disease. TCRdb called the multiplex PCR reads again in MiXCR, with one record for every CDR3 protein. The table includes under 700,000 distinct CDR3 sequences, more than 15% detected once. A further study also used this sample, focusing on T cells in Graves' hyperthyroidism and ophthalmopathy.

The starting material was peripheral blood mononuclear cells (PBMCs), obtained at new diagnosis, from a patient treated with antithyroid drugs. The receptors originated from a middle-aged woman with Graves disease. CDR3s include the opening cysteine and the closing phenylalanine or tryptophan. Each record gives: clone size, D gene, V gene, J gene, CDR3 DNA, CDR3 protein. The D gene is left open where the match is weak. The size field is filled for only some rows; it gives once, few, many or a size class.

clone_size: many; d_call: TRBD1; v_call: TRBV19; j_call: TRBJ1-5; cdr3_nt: TGTGCCAGTAGTTTCCAGGGGGATCAGCCCCAGCATTTT; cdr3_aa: CASSFQGDQPQHF
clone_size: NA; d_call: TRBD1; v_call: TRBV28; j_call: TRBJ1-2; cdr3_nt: TGTGCCAGCAGGGTTCCGGGACAGGGAGATGGCTACACCTTC; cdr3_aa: CASRVPGQGDGYTF
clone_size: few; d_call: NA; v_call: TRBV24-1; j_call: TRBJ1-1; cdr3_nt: TGTGCCACCAGTGATTCCCGCGGGGCTGAAGCTTTCTTT; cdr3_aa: CATSDSRGAEAFF
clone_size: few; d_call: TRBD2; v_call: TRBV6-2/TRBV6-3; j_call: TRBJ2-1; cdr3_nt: TGTGCCAGCTCTACCGGGACTAGCGGGGGGGTACGATTCTACAATGAGCAGTTCTTC; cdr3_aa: CASSTGTSGGVRFYNEQFF
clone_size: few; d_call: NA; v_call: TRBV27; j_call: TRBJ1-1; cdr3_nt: TGTGCCAGCAGTTTATCGATCACTGGTCTTGAAGCTTTCTTT; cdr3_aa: CASSLSITGLEAFF
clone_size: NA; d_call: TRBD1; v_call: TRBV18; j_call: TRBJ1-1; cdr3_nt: TGTGCCAGCTCTACAGGGGGCTGGGACACTGAAGCTTTCTTT; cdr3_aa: CASSTGGWDTEAFF
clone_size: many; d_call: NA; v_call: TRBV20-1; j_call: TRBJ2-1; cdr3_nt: TGCAGTGCCCCGACCAGGGCCAATGAGCAGTTCTTC; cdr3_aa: CSAPTRANEQFF
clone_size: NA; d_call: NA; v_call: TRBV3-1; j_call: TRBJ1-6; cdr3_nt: TGTGCCTCAACAGGAGATTATAATTCACCCCTCCACTTT; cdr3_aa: CASTGDYNSPLHF
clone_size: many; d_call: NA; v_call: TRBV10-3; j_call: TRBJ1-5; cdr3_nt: TGTGCCATCAGAGGTCGGGACGGCCAGCCCCAGCATTTT; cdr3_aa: CAIRGRDGQPQHF
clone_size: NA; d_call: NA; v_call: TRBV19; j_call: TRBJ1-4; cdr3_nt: TGTGCCAGTAGTATCCAGGGCAATACTAATGAAAAACTGTTTTTT; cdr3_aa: CASSIQGNTNEKLFF
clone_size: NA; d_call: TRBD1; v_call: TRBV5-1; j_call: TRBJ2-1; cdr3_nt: TGCGCCAGCAGCCGCCAAGTCGGGACAGGGGGCTCCAATGAGCAGTTCTTC; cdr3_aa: CASSRQVGTGGSNEQFF
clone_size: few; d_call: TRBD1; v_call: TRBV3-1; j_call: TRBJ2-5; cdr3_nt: TGTGCCAGCAGTCTACCGGGACAGGGGGGGACCCAGTACTTC; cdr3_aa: CASSLPGQGGTQYF
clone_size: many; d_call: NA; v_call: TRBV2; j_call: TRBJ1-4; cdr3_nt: TGTGCCAGCGGAATGACTAATGAAAAACTGTTTTTT; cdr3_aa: CASGMTNEKLFF
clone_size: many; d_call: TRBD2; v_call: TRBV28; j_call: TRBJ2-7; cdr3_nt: TGTGCCAGCAGCCGAGCGGGAGGGGGTGGCTCCTACGAGCAGTACTTC; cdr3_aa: CASSRAGGGGSYEQYF
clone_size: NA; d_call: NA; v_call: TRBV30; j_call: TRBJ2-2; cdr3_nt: TGTGCCTGGAGGCTGAACACCGGGGAGCTGTTTTTT; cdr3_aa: CAWRLNTGELFF
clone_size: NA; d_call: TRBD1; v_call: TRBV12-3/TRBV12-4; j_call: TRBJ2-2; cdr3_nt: TGTGCCAGCAGTTTATCAGTCTGGGGACAGGGGTGGAACACCGGGGAGCTGTTTTTT; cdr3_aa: CASSLSVWGQGWNTGELFF
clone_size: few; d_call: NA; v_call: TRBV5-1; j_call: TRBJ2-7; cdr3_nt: TGCGCCAGCAGCTTGGCGCCCGGGACCTACGAGCAGTACTTC; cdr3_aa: CASSLAPGTYEQYF
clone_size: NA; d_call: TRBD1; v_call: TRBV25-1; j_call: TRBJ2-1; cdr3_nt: TGTGCCAGCAGTGAATTGGGACAGGCCTCCTACAATGAGCAGTTCTTC; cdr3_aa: CASSELGQASYNEQFF
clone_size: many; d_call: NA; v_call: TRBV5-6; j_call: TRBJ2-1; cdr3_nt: TGTGCCAGCAGCTCGGGACACCTCAATGAGCAGTTCTTC; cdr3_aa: CASSSGHLNEQFF
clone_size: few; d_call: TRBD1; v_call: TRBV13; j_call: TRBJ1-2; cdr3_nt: TGTGCCAGCAGTTCGACAGGGCCCATCTATGGCTACACCTTC; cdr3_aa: CASSSTGPIYGYTF
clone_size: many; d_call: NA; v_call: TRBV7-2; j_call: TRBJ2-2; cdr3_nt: TGTGCCAGCAGCTTAACCCAGGCTAGCCACACCGGGGAGCTGTTTTTT; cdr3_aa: CASSLTQASHTGELFF
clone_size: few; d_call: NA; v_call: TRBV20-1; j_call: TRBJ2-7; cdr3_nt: TGCAGTGCTACCGGACTACACACCTACGAGCAGTACTTC; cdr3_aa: CSATGLHTYEQYF